This is a list of T cell receptor beta chains from one sample in a study of control samples from healthy donors and cancer patients. Assay: immunoSEQ multiplex PCR; the TCRdb copy retains only in-frame clones and omits some. The table has 95,000 to 150,000 clones, roughly 88% seen once. The material sequenced was blood. The receptors shown here come from a man aged 40-50 years in good health. Both conserved end residues are part of each CDR3. The D gene is left open where the match is weak. Size tells how often a clone was seen (once, few, many) or the class of an expanded clone, and some rows leave it out.

j_call d_call clone_size v_call cdr3_nt cdr3_aa
TRBJ1-3 NA NA TRBV27 TGTGCCAGCAGTTTAAATGGGGCGGCAAACACCATATATTTT CASSLNGAANTIYF
TRBJ2-3 NA NA TRBV6-6 TGTGCCAGCAGGGGACGGTCTAGCACAGATACGCAGTATTTT CASRGRSSTDTQYF
TRBJ1-6 NA NA TRBV23-1 TGCGCCAGCAGTCAATGCCGGGTCCCGAATTCACCCCTCCACTTT CASSQCRVPNSPLHF
TRBJ2-3 TRBD2 NA TRBV5-1 TGCGCCAGCAGCTTTAGCGGGGGGGGCACAGATACGCAGTATTTT CASSFSGGGTDTQYF
TRBJ1-5 NA NA TRBV3-1/TRBV3-2 TGTGCCAGCAGCCAAGATATGGTGAGCCAGCCCCAGCATTTT CASSQDMVSQPQHF
TRBJ2-1 TRBD1 NA TRBV4-1 TGCGCCAGCAGCCACAGGGGACAGTACTCCTCGGGTGAGCAGTTCTTC CASSHRGQYSSGEQFF
TRBJ1-4 NA NA TRBV24-1 TGTGCCACCAGTGATTCGGGACATTATAATGAAAAACTGTTTTTT CATSDSGHYNEKLFF
TRBJ1-2 TRBD1 NA TRBV19 TGTGCCAGTAGTATTAGAGTGACAGGGGAGGACTATGGCTACACCTTC CASSIRVTGEDYGYTF
TRBJ2-3 NA NA TRBV15 TGTGCCACCAGCAGAGGAGGAACAGATACGCAGTATTTT CATSRGGTDTQYF
TRBJ1-2 TRBD1 many TRBV4-2 TGTGCCAGCAGCCAAGAACAAACGAGGACAGGGTCGTATGGCTACACCTTC CASSQEQTRTGSYGYTF
TRBJ2-6 NA once TRBV7-2 TGTGCCAGCAGCCCCGGGACATTTGGGGCCAACGTCCTGACTTTC CASSPGTFGANVLTF
TRBJ2-3 TRBD1 once TRBV5-1 TGCGCCAGCAGCTTGGGGGGACAGACCAGCACAGATACGCAGTATTTT CASSLGGQTSTDTQYF
TRBJ2-7 TRBD1 NA TRBV4-1 TGCGCCAGCAGCCAAGAAGAGGGACAGTCCTACGAGCAGTACTTC CASSQEEGQSYEQYF
TRBJ2-1 TRBD1 NA TRBV6-5 TGTGCCAGCAGTTACTCGAAGGGGGCCCAGTTCTTC CASSYSKGAQFF
TRBJ1-1 TRBD1 once TRBV25-1 TGTGCCAGCAGGGTGGGACAGGGGGCGAAAGGGATCACTGAAGCTTTCTTT CASRVGQGAKGITEAFF
TRBJ1-6 NA NA TRBV27 TGTGCCAGCAGTCTTAGACAGAATTCACCCCTCCACTTT CASSLRQNSPLHF
TRBJ1-1 NA NA TRBV11-2 TGTGCCAGCAGCTTAGGGGGGAACACTGAAGCTTTCTTT CASSLGGNTEAFF
TRBJ1-6 NA NA TRBV7-9 TGTGCCAGCACGAATGAACAGCTTCTCCACTTT CASTNEQLLHF
TRBJ1-5 NA NA TRBV9 TGTGCCAGCAGCGTAGACGGTTTTAGCAATCAGCCCCAGCATTTT CASSVDGFSNQPQHF
TRBJ2-1 NA NA TRBV2 TGTGCCAGCAGTGAAACTCGGGACTCCGAGTTCTTC CASSETRDSEFF
TRBJ2-5 NA NA TRBV6-6 TGTGCCAGCAGCCGAATACAAGAGACCCAGTACTTC CASSRIQETQYF
TRBJ1-1 TRBD1 NA TRBV10-2 TGCGCCAGCAGTGAGGGCAGGGGGGCGATATTGAACACTGAAGCTTTCTTT CASSEGRGAILNTEAFF
TRBJ1-5 NA once TRBV2 TGTGCCAGCAGTGAGGTCAGGGATCAGCCCCAGCATTTT CASSEVRDQPQHF
TRBJ1-2 NA NA TRBV11-3 TGTGCCAGCAGTCGAGGACCCCGGGACGGCGCTAACTATGGCTACACCTTC CASSRGPRDGANYGYTF
TRBJ2-7 NA NA TRBV18 TGTGCCAGCTCCAGGTTAGGGGACGAGCAGTACTTC CASSRLGDEQYF
TRBJ1-6 NA NA TRBV19 TGTGCCAGTAGTACAGGGGACTATAATTCACCCCTCCACTTT CASSTGDYNSPLHF
TRBJ2-7 NA NA TRBV20-1 TGCAGTGCTCGAGCAGGCAACGAGCAGTACTTC CSARAGNEQYF
TRBJ2-5 TRBD1 NA TRBV4-2 TGTGCCAGCAGCCAAGATGGGACAGGGAGAGAGACCCAGTACTTC CASSQDGTGRETQYF
TRBJ2-2 TRBD1 once TRBV11-2 TGTGCCAGCAGCTCCTCCAGGGGGTCCGGGGAGCTGTTTTTT CASSSSRGSGELFF
TRBJ1-1 NA NA TRBV6-6 TGTGCCAGCAGCCCGGGTTTTGGGGGAGCAAGAACTGAAGCTTTCTTT CASSPGFGGARTEAFF
TRBJ2-1 NA NA TRBV7-9 TGTGCCAGCAGCTTATCGGTTGGGTCAGCCTACAATGAGCAGTTCTTC CASSLSVGSAYNEQFF
TRBJ1-2 NA NA TRBV30 TGTGCCTGGAGTGCCTACAGGAGGGGCGGCTATGGCTACACCTTC CAWSAYRRGGYGYTF
TRBJ2-3 TRBD2 once TRBV5-6 TGTGCCAGCAGCGCCTGGACTAGCGGGGGGGCCTTGGGCACAGATACGCAGTATTTT CASSAWTSGGALGTDTQYF
TRBJ2-3 TRBD1 NA TRBV9 TGTGCCAGCAGCGTAGCCGGGGACAGGTCCACAGATACGCAGTATTTT CASSVAGDRSTDTQYF
TRBJ1-5 TRBD1 NA TRBV6-4 TGTGCCAGGAGCCGACAGGGTGGGCGCAATCAGCCCCAGCATTTT CARSRQGGRNQPQHF